Sequencing of this TCR beta chain was carried out in a study of PD-L1 blockade in urothelial cancer. Using immunoSEQ multiplex PCR, the repertoire was profiled, and TCRdb retains in-frame clones only, with some absent. Of 32,000 or so clones in the sample, nearly 85% were seen once. Time point here: pretreatment peripheral blood. CDR1 is ENHRY, CDR2 SYGVKD, per germline. The CDR3 loop spans 14 amino acids. V dropped 2 bases and J dropped 2; count of bases not matched to a gene: 1. The chain recombines TRBV10-3 with TRBJ2-3; 7 nucleotides agree with TRBD2. The sequence was obtained from a man between 60 and 70 years old with urothelial cancer. The material sequenced was PBMCs, taken around atezolizumab (anti-PD-L1) treatment. CDR3 in DNA: TGTGCCATCAGTGAGGGGACTACCACAGATACGCAGTATTTT. This encodes CAISEGTTTDTQYF.